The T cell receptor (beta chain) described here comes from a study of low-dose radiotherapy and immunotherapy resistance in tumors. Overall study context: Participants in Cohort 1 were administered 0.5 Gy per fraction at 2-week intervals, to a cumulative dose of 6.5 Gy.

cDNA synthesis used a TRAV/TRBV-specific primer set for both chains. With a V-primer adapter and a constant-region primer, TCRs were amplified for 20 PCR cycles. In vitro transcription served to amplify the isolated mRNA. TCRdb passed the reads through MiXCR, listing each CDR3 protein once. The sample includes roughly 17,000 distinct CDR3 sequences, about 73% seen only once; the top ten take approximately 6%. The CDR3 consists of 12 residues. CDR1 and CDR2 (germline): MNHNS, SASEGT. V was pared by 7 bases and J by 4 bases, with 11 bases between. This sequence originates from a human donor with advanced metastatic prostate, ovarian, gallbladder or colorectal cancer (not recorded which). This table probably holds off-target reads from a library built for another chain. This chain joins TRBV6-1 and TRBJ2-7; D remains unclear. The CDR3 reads CASTEFSYEQYF. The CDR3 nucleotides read TGTGCCAGCACCGAGTTCTCGTACGAGCAGTACTTC.